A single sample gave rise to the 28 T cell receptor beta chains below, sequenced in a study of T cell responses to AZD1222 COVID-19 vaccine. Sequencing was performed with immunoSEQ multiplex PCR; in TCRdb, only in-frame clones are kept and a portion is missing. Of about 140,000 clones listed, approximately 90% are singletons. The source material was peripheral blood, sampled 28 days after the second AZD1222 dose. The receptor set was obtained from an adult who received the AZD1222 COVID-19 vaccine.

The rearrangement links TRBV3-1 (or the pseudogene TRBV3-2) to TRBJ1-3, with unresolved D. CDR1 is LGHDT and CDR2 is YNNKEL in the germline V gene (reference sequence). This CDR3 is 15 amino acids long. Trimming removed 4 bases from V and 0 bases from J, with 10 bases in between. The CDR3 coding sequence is TGTGCCAGCAGCCTCCTACAGCGCTCTGGAAACACCATATATTTT. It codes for CASSLLQRSGNTIYF.

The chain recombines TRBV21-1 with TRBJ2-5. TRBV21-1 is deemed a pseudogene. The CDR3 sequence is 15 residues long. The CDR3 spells CASSKNLGSGETQYF. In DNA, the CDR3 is TGTGCCAGCAGCAAAAATCTTGGCAGTGGGGAGACCCAGTACTTC.

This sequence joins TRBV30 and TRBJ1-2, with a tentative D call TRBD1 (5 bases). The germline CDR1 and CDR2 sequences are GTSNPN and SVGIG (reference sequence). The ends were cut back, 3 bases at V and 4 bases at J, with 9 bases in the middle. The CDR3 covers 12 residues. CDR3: CAWSGGSYGYTF. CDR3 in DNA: TGTGCCTGGAGCGGGGGAAGCTATGGCTACACCTTC.

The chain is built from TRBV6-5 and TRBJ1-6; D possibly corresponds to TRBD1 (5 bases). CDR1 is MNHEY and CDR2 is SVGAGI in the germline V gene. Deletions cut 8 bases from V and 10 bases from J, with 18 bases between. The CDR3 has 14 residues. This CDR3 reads CASLLEGKGSPLHF. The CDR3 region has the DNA TGTGCCAGCCTACTTGAAGGGAAGGGGTCACCCCTCCACTTT.

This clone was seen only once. For the CDR3, the DNA is TGCAGCGCCCCGGCCGGGACAGGGGCTAACTATGGCTACACCTTC. It translates to CSAPAGTGANYGYTF. The V and J genes are TRBV29-1 and TRBJ1-2; TRBD1 agrees at 10 bases. V lost 7 bases, J lost 0 bases, and 8 bases stayed unmatched. Germline lookup yields CDR1 SQVTM and CDR2 ANQGSEA. The CDR3 is 15 residues long.

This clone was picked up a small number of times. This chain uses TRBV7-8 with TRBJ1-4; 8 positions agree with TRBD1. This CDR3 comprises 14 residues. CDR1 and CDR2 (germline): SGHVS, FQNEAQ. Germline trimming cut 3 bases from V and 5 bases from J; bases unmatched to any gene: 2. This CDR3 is CASSFRDRNEKLFF. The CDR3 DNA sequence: TGTGCCAGCAGCTTTCGGGACAGGAATGAAAAACTGTTTTTT.

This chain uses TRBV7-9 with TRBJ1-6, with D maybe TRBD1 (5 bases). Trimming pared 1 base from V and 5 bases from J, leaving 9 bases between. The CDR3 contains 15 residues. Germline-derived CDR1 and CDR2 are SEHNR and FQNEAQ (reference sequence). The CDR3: CASSLEAGDNSPLHF. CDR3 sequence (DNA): TGTGCCAGCAGCTTAGAAGCGGGGGATAATTCACCCCTCCACTTT.

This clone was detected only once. CDR3 loop: CASSLVPASEGYEQYF. The CDR3 DNA reads as TGTGCCAGCAGCTTAGTTCCGGCTAGCGAGGGATACGAGCAGTACTTC. The chain uses TRBV11-2 and TRBJ2-7; D perhaps matches TRBD2 (6 bases). Trimming removed 1 base at V and 4 bases at J, with 17 bases between. CDR1 SGHAT and CDR2 FQNNGV come from the germline V gene. The CDR3 loop spans 16 amino acids.

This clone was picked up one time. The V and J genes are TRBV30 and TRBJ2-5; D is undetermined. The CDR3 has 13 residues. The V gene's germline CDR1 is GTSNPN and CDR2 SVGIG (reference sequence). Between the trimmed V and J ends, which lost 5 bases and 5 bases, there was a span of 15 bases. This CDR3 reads CAWGQGRAETQYF. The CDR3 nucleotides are TGTGCCTGGGGGCAAGGCCGCGCGGAGACCCAGTACTTC.

DNA of the CDR3: TGCGCCAGCAGCCGCCTACAGGGGACTAATGAAAAACTGTTTTTT. Encoded protein: CASSRLQGTNEKLFF. The V call is TRBV4-1, the J call TRBJ1-4; 7 nucleotides match TRBD1. V was pared by 4 bases and J by 2 bases, with 4 bases of the junction left unmatched. The germline V gene encodes CDR1 MGHRA and CDR2 YSYEKL. The CDR3 has 15 residues.

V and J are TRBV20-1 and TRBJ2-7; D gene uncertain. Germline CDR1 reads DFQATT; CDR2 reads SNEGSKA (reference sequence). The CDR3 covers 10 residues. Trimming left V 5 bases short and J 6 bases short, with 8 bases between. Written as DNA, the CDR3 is TGCAGTGCTCATCGAATCGAGCAGTACTTC. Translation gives CSAHRIEQYF.

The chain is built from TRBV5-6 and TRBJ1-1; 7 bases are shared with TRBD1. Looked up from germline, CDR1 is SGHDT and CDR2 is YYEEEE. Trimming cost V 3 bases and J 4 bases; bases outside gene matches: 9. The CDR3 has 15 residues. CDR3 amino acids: CASSYGGQFATEAFF. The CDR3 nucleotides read TGTGCCAGCAGCTACGGGGGACAGTTTGCCACTGAAGCTTTCTTT. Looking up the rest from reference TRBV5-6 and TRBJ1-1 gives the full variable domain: DAGVTQSPTHLIKTRGQQVTLRCSPKSGHDTVSWYQQALGQGPQFIFQYYEEEERQRGNFPDRFSGHQFPNYSSELNVNALLLGDSALYLCASSYGGQFATEAFFGQGTRLTVV.

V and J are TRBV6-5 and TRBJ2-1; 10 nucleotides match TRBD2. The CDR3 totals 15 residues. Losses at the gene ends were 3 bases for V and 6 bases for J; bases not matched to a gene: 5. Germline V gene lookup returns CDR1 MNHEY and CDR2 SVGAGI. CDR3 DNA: TGTGCCAGCAGTTATGGGGTAGCGGGGGGCAATGAGCAGTTCTTC. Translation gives CASSYGVAGGNEQFF.

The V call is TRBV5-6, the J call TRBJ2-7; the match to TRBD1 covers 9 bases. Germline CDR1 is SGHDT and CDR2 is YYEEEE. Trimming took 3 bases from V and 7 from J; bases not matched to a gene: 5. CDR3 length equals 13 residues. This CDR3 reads CASSSTGGWEQYF. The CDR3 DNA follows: TGTGCCAGCAGCTCCACAGGGGGCTGGGAGCAGTACTTC.

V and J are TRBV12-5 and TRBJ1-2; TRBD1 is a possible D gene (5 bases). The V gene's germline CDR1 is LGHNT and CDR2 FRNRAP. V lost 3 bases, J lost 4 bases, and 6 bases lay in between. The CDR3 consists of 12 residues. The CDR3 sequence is CASGFDSYGYTF. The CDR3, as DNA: TGTGCTAGTGGTTTTGACAGCTATGGCTACACCTTC.

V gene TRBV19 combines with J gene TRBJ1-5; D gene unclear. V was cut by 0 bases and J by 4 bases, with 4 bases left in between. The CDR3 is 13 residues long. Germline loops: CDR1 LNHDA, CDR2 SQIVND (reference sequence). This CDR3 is CASSIEQNQPQHF. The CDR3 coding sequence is TGTGCCAGTAGTATAGAACAGAATCAGCCCCAGCATTTT.

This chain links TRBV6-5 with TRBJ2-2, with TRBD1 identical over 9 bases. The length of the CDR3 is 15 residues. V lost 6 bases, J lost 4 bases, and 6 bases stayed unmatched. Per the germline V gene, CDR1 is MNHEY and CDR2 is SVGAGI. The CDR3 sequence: CASSARQGGTGELFF. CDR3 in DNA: TGTGCCAGCAGCGCCCGACAGGGGGGCACCGGGGAGCTGTTTTTT.

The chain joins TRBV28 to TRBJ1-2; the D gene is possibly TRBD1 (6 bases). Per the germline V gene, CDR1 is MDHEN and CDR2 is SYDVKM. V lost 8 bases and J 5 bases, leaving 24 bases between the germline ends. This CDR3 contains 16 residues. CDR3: CASQPSGWTDDYGYTF. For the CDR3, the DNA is TGTGCCAGCCAACCATCTGGCTGGACAGACGATTATGGCTACACCTTC.

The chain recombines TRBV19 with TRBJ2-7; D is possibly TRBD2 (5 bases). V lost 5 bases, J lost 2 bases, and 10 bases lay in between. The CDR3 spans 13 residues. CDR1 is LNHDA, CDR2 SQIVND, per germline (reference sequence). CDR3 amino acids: CASSPTGTYEQYF. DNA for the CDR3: TGTGCCAGTAGTCCTACGGGGACCTACGAGCAGTACTTC.

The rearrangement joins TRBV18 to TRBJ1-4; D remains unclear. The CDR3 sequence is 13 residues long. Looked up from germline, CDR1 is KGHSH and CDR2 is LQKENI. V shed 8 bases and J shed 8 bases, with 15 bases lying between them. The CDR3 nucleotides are TGTGCCAGCCAACCAACCAAAGAGGAAAAACTGTTTTTT. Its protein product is CASQPTKEEKLFF.

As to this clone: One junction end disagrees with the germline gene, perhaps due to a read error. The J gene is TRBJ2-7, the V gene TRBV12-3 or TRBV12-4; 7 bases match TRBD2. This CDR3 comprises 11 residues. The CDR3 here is CASSRSGLESF. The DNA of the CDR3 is TGTGCCAGCAGCCGATCAGGACTAGAGTCTTTC.

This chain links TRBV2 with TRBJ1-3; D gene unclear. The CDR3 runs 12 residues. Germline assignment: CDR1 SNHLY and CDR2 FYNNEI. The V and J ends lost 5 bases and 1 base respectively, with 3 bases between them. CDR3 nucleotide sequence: TGTGCCAGCAGTAGATCTGGAAACACCATATATTTT. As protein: CASSRSGNTIYF.

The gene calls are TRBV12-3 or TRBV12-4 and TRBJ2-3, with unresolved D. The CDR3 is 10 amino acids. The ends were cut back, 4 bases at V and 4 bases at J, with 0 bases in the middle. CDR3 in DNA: TGTGCCAGCAGTTCAGATACGCAGTATTTT. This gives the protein CASSSDTQYF.

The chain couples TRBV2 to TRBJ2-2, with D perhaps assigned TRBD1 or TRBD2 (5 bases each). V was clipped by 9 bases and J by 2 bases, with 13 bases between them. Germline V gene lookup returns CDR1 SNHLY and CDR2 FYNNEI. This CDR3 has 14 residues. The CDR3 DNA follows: TGTGCCAGTAGAGGGGTCAGTAACACCGGGGAGCTGTTTTTT. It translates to CASRGVSNTGELFF.

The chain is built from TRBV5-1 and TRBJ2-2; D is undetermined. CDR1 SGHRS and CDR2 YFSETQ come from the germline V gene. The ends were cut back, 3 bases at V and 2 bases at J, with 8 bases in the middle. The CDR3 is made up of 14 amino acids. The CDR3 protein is CASSSTANTGELFF. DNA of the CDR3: TGCGCCAGCAGCTCGACGGCTAACACCGGGGAGCTGTTTTTT.

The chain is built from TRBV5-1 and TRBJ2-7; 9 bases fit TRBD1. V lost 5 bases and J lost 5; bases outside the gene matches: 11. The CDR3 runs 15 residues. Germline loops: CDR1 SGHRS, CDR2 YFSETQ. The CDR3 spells CASRIEGQGTDEQYF. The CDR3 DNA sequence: TGCGCCAGCAGAATTGAGGGACAGGGTACCGACGAGCAGTACTTC.

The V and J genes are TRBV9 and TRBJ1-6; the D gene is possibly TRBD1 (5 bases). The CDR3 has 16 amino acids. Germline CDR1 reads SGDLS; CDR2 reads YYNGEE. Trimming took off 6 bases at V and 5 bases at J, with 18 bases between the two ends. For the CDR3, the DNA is TGTGCCAGCAAAGGTGGGGGGGTACAAGATAATTCACCCCTCCACTTT. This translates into CASKGGGVQDNSPLHF.

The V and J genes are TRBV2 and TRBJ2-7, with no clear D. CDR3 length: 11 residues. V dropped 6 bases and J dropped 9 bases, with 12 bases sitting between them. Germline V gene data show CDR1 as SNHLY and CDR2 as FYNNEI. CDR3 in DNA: TGTGCCAGCAGAGGCGGCCCTCGGCAGTACTTC. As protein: CASRGGPRQYF.